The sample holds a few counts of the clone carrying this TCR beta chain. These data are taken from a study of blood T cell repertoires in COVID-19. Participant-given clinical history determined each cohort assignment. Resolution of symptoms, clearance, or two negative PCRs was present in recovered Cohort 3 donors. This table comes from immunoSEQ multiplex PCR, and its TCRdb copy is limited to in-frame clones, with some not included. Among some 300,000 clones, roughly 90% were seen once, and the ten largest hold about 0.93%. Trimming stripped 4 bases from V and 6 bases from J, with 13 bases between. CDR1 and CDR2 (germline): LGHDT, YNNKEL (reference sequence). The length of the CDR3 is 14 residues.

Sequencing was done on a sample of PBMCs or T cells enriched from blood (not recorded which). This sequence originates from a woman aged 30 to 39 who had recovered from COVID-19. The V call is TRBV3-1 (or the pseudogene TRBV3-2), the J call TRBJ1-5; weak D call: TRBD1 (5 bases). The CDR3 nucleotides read TGTGCCAGCAGCCCTCGACAGTCAAGTCAGCCCCAGCATTTT. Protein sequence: CASSPRQSSQPQHF.